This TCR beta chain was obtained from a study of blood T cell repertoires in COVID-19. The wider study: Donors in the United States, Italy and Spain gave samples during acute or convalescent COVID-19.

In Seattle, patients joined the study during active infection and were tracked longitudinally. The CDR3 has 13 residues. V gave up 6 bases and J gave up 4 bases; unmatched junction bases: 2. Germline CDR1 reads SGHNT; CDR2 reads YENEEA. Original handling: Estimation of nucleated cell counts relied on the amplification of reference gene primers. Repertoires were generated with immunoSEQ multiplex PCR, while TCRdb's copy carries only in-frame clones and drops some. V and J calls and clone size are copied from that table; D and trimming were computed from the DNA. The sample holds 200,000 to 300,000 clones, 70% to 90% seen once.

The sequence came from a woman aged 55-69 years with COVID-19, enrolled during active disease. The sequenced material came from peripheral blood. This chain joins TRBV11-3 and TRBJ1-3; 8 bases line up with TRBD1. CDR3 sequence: CASRTGAGNTIYF. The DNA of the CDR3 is TGTGCCAGCAGGACAGGGGCCGGAAACACCATATATTTT.